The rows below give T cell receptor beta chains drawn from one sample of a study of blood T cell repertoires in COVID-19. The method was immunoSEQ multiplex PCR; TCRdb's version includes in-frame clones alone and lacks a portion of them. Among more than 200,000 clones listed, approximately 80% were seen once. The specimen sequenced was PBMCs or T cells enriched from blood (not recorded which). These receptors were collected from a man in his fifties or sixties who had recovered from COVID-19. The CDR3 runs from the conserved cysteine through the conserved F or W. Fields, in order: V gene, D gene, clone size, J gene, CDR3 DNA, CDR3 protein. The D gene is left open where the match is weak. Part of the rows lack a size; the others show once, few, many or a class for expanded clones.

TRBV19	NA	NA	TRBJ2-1	TGTGCCAGTAGTATAGGAGAGGACACAAACAATGAGCAGTTCTTC	CASSIGEDTNNEQFF
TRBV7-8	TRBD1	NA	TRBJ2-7	TGTGCCAGCAGCTCCCGGACAGGCCCCACCTACGAGCAGTACTTC	CASSSRTGPTYEQYF
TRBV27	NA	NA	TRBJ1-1	TGTGCCACCAGACTGGACAGACTGAACACTGAAGCTTTCTTT	CATRLDRLNTEAFF
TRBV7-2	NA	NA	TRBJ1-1	TGTGCCAGCAGCTGGGGGCTTTCAGACACTGAAGCTTTCTTT	CASSWGLSDTEAFF
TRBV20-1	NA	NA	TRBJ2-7	TGCAGTGCTGCAGGTCCCTACGAGCAGTACTTC	CSAAGPYEQYF
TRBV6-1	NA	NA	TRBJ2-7	TGTGCCAGCAGTGAAGCGTGGGGCAATCAGTACGAGCAGTACTTC	CASSEAWGNQYEQYF
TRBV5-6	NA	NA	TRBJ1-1	TGTGCCAGCAGCTTGGGTCTCGGGGGGGCCACTGAAGCTTTCTTT	CASSLGLGGATEAFF
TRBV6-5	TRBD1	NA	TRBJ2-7	TGTGCCAGCAGTCCGACAGGGTACGAGCAGTACTTC	CASSPTGYEQYF
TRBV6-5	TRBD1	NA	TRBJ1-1	TGTGCCAGCAGGGTGGGACAGGGGCTGAACACTGAAGCTTTCTTT	CASRVGQGLNTEAFF
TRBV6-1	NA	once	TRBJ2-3	TGTGCCAGCAGTGAAATACTGTCTCAGGGGACGCAGTATTTT	CASSEILSQGTQYF
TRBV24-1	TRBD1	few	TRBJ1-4	TGTGCCACCAGCCAAGGGGGCTCTAATGAAAAACTGTTTTTT	CATSQGGSNEKLFF
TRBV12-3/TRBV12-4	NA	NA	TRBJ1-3	TGTGCCAGCACCCCGGGACTCAGAAACACCATATATTTT	CASTPGLRNTIYF
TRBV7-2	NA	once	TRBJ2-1	TGTGCCAGCAGCGTCCCCAGGGGAAACTACAATGAGCAGTTCTTC	CASSVPRGNYNEQFF
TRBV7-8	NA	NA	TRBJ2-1	TGTGCCAGCAGCCCCCGCCCCGAGAAGAGGAATGAGCAGTTCTTC	CASSPRPEKRNEQFF
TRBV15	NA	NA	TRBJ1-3	TGTGCCACCAGCAGAGAGGCGGCAGGGGCTGGAAACACCATATATTTT	CATSREAAGAGNTIYF
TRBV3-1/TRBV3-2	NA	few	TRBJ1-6	TGTGCCAGCAGCCAAAATCAGGCGAATTCACCCCTCCACTTT	CASSQNQANSPLHF
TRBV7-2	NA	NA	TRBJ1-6	TGTGCCAGCAGCCCATTCCGGGGGGATAATTCACCCCTCCACTTT	CASSPFRGDNSPLHF
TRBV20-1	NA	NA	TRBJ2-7	TGCAGTGCTCGGGATCTCTACGAGCAGTACTTC	CSARDLYEQYF
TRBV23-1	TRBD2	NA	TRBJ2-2	TGCGCCAGCAGTCAATCGACCCTAGCGGGGGACACCGGGGAGCTGTTTTTT	CASSQSTLAGDTGELFF
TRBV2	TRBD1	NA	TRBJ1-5	TGTGCCAGCAGCCGACAGGGGGCTGGCAATCAGCCCCAGCATTTT	CASSRQGAGNQPQHF
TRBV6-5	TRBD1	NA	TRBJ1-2	TGTGCCAGCAGTTACAAGACAGGGGGCTGGTATGGCTACACCTTC	CASSYKTGGWYGYTF
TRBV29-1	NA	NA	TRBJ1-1	TGCAGCGCCGTGAGAGCCTTGAACACTGAAGCTTTCTTT	CSAVRALNTEAFF
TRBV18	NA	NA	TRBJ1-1	TGTGCCAGCTCCCTCGAGACAGGGAACACTGAAGCTTTCTTT	CASSLETGNTEAFF
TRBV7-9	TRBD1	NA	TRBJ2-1	TGTGCCAGCAGCTCGGGACAGTACAATGAGCAGTTCTTC	CASSSGQYNEQFF
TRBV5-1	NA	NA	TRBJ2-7	TGCGCCAGCAGCTTGGAGGGTGGGAGCTCCTACGAGCAGTACTTC	CASSLEGGSSYEQYF
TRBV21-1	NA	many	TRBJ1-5	TGTGCCAGCAGCCAAAAGGTAAGGGACAGGGGTGGCCAGCCCCAGCATTTT	CASSQKVRDRGGQPQHF
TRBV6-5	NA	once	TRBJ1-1	TGTGCCAGCAGTTACTCGAACAGTGACACTGAAGCTTTCTTT	CASSYSNSDTEAFF
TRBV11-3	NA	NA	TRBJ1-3	TGTGCCAGCAGCGGCTCTCCGGGACTGGCTGGAAACACCATATATTTT	CASSGSPGLAGNTIYF
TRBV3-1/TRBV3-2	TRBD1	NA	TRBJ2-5	TGTGCCAGCAGCCAAAGACAGGGGACCGTGGAGACCCAGTACTTC	CASSQRQGTVETQYF
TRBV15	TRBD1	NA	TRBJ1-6	TGTGCCACCAGCAGAGAGGTTGGGACAGGGGCGAATTCACCCCTCCACTTT	CATSREVGTGANSPLHF